The next 2 T cell receptor beta chains were all read from a single sample in a study of shared clonotypes between healthy human individuals. Clones were sequenced by immunoSEQ multiplex PCR, and TCRdb holds only the in-frame ones, with some missing. The table lists roughly 2,500,000 clones, approximately 93% of them singletons. Sequenced input: naive CD4+ T cells from PBMCs. Subset defined: CD45RA+ positively selected. These receptors all come from a man younger than 30 in good health. Some clones in this sample may be carry-over from other donors' samples.

The CDR3 region has the DNA TGTGCCAGCTCACCTCGAATAGGAAGCCCCTTGAACACCGGGGAGCTGTTTTTT. This translates into CASSPRIGSPLNTGELFF. V and J are TRBV18 and TRBJ2-2; D is unresolved. The V and J ends lost 3 bases and 1 base respectively, with 18 bases between them. Germline V gene lookup returns CDR1 KGHSH and CDR2 LQKENI. CDR3 length: 18 amino acids.

In the case of this clone: This same CDR3 is encoded by further DNA sequences in the sample. The CDR3 DNA follows: TGTGCCAGCAGTAGTACAGGGGGCAATCAGCCCCAGCATTTT. Amino acid sequence: CASSSTGGNQPQHF. The chain carries TRBV2 and TRBJ1-5; 7 bases are shared with TRBD1. With 5 bases clipped from V and 2 bases from J, the junction kept 3 bases outside the gene matches. Germline V CDR1 and CDR2: SNHLY, FYNNEI. The CDR3 runs to 14 residues.